The 27 T cell receptor beta chains below come from one sample, sequenced in a study of OX40 agonist ivuxolimab in advanced cancers. This table comes from immunoSEQ multiplex PCR, and its TCRdb copy is limited to in-frame clones, with some not included. The sample includes around 140,000 clones, around 93% of them seen just once. Material: CD4+ or CD8+ T cells sorted from blood, obtained in a trial of the OX40 agonist ivuxolimab. Every receptor here comes from an adult with an advanced solid tumor such as melanoma, head and neck, liver or kidney cancer.

The chain has TRBV6-1 and TRBJ2-7, with 9 positions matching TRBD1. The CDR3 consists of 15 residues. The germline CDR1 and CDR2 sequences are MNHNS and SASEGT. With V trimmed by 5 bases and J by 3 bases, 8 bases remained unmatched. The CDR3 DNA reads as TGTGCCAGCAGTTTTCCGGACAGGGGAGGCTACGAGCAGTACTTC. Translated: CASSFPDRGGYEQYF.

This clone was seen only once. The CDR3 DNA sequence: TGTGCCAGCTCACCAGGGCCAAAGACGGGTCTTGTCGAGCAGTACTTC. Protein sequence: CASSPGPKTGLVEQYF. V usage is TRBV18 and J usage is TRBJ2-5; D not resolved. The DNA end favors TRBJ2-7, so the J call may be wrong. The CDR3 spans 16 residues. Germline CDR1 is KGHSH and CDR2 is LQKENI.

This chain connects TRBV6-5 to TRBJ1-3; no clear D gene. CDR1 is MNHEY and CDR2 is SVGAGI in the germline V gene. This CDR3 comprises 14 residues. Trimming removed 2 bases from V and 3 bases from J, with 8 bases in between. DNA for the CDR3: TGTGCCAGCAGTTACGGTCGCCTTGGAAACACCATATATTTT. Translating gives CASSYGRLGNTIYF.

V gene TRBV6-1 combines with J gene TRBJ1-5; D is unclear. Germline CDR1 reads MNHNS; CDR2 reads SASEGT. CDR3 length: 15 residues. Trimming took 4 bases from V and 5 from J, leaving 15 bases between them. CDR3 nucleotide sequence: TGTGCCAGCAGTGGTAGTGCCCAAACGGATCAGCCCCAGCATTTT. Protein: CASSGSAQTDQPQHF.

The CDR3 DNA reads as TGTGCCAGCAGACCACAGGGGGCTTCCACTGAAGCTTTCTTT. It is translated as CASRPQGASTEAFF. This chain links TRBV7-2 with TRBJ1-1; 9 nucleotides line up with TRBD1. The V gene's germline CDR1 is SGHTA and CDR2 FQGNSA. The CDR3 has 14 amino acids. Losses at the gene ends were 6 bases for V and 4 bases for J; bases not matched to a gene: 6. Looking up the rest from reference TRBV7-2 and TRBJ1-1 gives the full variable domain: GAGVSQSPSNKVTEKGKDVELRCDPISGHTALYWYRQSLGQGLEFLIYFQGNSAPDKSGLPSDRFSAERTGGSVSTLTIQRTQQEDSAVYLCASRPQGASTEAFFGQGTRLTVV.

The V and J genes are TRBV7-7 and TRBJ2-5, with D possibly TRBD2 on 7 matching bases. V gave up 1 base and J gave up 5 bases, with 11 bases separating them. Germline loops: CDR1 SSHAT, CDR2 FNYEAQ (reference sequence). The CDR3 sequence is 14 residues long. The CDR3 region has the DNA TGTGCCAGCAGCTTAGTCGGGGGGCGGGAGACCCAGTACTTC. Translation gives CASSLVGGRETQYF.

The CDR3 nucleotides read TGTGCCAGCAGCGTAGCACCGGGACAGGGTTTTTCTGGGGCCAACGTCCTGACTTTC. It specifies CASSVAPGQGFSGANVLTF. The chain links TRBV9 to TRBJ2-6; 9 positions agree with TRBD1. This CDR3 is 19 amino acids long. V lost 0 bases to trimming and J lost 1 base; unmatched junction nucleotides: 8. Germline V CDR1 and CDR2: SGDLS, YYNGEE.

V usage is TRBV15 and J usage is TRBJ2-7; D is possibly TRBD2 (6 bases). The CDR3 runs 15 residues. Germline CDR1 and CDR2: LNHNV and YYDKDF (reference sequence). Deletions cut 5 bases from V and 2 bases from J, with 16 bases between. The CDR3 DNA sequence: TGTGCCACCAGCGGGGCGGGACCGCGGCCCTACGAGCAGTACTTC. This sequence encodes CATSGAGPRPYEQYF.

This chain connects TRBV7-6 to TRBJ2-2; D is unresolved. The CDR3 sequence is 15 residues long. Trimming cost V 5 bases and J 1 base, with 11 bases left between them. Germline-derived CDR1 and CDR2 are SGHVS and FNYEAQ. Written as DNA, the CDR3 is TGTGCCAGCAGCCAAAAAGGGCAGAACACCGGGGAGCTGTTTTTT. Residues: CASSQKGQNTGELFF.

This clone appeared once. The rearrangement uses TRBV25-1 and TRBJ2-2; 11 nucleotides agree with TRBD2. This CDR3 region has 18 residues. CDR1 is MGHDK and CDR2 is SYGVNS in the germline V gene. Trimming cost V 5 bases and J 6 bases; bases outside gene matches: 14. The DNA of the CDR3 is TGTGCCAGCAGTCTAAACCGCGGAGGACTAGCGGGTTCCGGGGAGCTGTTTTTT. Translating gives CASSLNRGGLAGSGELFF.

The chain links TRBV5-6 to TRBJ2-7; D gene ambiguous. Between the trimmed V and J ends, which lost 6 bases and 4 bases, there was a span of 14 bases. The CDR3 totals 13 residues. CDR1 SGHDT and CDR2 YYEEEE come from the germline V gene. The CDR3 protein is CASTKFPEYEQYF. CDR3 coding DNA: TGTGCCAGCACCAAATTCCCGGAATACGAGCAGTACTTC.

The chain is built from TRBV7-9 and TRBJ2-1, with TRBD1 matching over 7 bases. CDR3 length: 12 amino acids. Germline V gene data show CDR1 as SEHNR and CDR2 as FQNEAQ (reference sequence). The J segment lost 11 bases and the V segment lost 6 bases, leaving 7 bases of the junction unmatched. The CDR3 sequence is CASRLTGVKQFF. The CDR3 region has the DNA TGTGCCAGCAGACTAACAGGGGTTAAGCAGTTCTTC.

The J gene is TRBJ2-1, the V gene TRBV6-5; D may be TRBD1 or TRBD2 (7 bases each). Germline values: CDR1 MNHEY, CDR2 SVGAGI. V lost 4 bases to trimming and J lost 2 bases, with 15 bases between them. The CDR3 is made up of 16 amino acids. The CDR3 sequence is CASSSPGRGPYNEQFF. CDR3 in DNA: TGTGCCAGCAGTTCCCCGGGGAGGGGGCCCTACAATGAGCAGTTCTTC.

V is TRBV27 and J is TRBJ1-6; possibly TRBD1 for D (5 bases). With 4 bases removed from V and 5 bases from J, the gap between germline ends came to 9 bases. The CDR3 is 14 amino acids. Germline values: CDR1 MNHEY, CDR2 SMNVEV (reference sequence). The CDR3 here is CASSWDGNNSPLHF. The CDR3 DNA reads as TGTGCCAGCAGTTGGGACGGGAATAATTCACCCCTCCACTTT.

The V and J genes are TRBV6-6 and TRBJ1-2; 9 bases match TRBD1. CDR1 MNHNY and CDR2 SVGAGI come from the germline V gene (reference sequence). The CDR3 is 14 amino acids. V lost 2 bases to trimming and J lost 8 bases; unmatched junction nucleotides: 6. CDR3: CASSYQTGGGGYTF. CDR3 sequence (DNA): TGTGCCAGCAGTTACCAGACAGGGGGAGGCGGCTACACCTTC.

The chain is built from TRBV29-1 and TRBJ2-1; 9 bases line up with TRBD1. The CDR3 loop spans 15 amino acids. Trimming at V came to 4 bases and at J to 9 bases, leaving 13 bases not matched to a gene. Germline V gene data show CDR1 as SQVTM and CDR2 as ANQGSEA. The CDR3 DNA reads as TGCAGCGTTGGGGGCGGGGGACAGGGTACGGGTGAGCAGTTCTTC. Translating gives CSVGGGGQGTGEQFF.

Only one count was recorded for this clone. V and J are TRBV28 and TRBJ2-5, with 10 bases that match TRBD1. V dropped 6 bases and J dropped 2; count of bases not matched to a gene: 6. Germline V gives CDR1 MDHEN, CDR2 SYDVKM. This CDR3 spans 15 amino acids. The CDR3 region is CASSLGQGDQETQYF. The CDR3 bases are TGTGCCAGCAGCCTCGGACAGGGGGATCAAGAGACCCAGTACTTC.

The V and J genes are TRBV6-5 and TRBJ1-1; perhaps TRBD1 as D (6 bases). V lost 0 bases to trimming and J lost 3 bases, with 14 bases between them. The CDR3 is made up of 16 amino acids. In germline, CDR1 is MNHEY, CDR2 SVGAGI. The CDR3 reads CASSYSYRVSDTEAFF. CDR3 DNA sequence: TGTGCCAGCAGTTACTCATACAGGGTTTCGGACACTGAAGCTTTCTTT.

This clone occurred once. The J gene is TRBJ1-3, the V gene TRBV19; TRBD1 might be the D (5 bases). The CDR3 is 15 amino acids. CDR1 is LNHDA, CDR2 SQIVND, per germline (reference sequence). V was cut by 9 bases and J by 0 bases, with 15 bases left in between. CDR3 sequence reads: CASLGRQSSGNTIYF. As DNA, the CDR3 is TGTGCCAGCCTCGGGAGACAGAGCTCTGGAAACACCATATATTTT.

This clone occurred once. This sequence joins TRBV5-4 and TRBJ2-5; D could derive from TRBD1 or TRBD2 (5 bases each). V was shortened by 6 bases and J by 2 bases, with 8 bases between the two germline ends. Germline CDR1 SGHNT, CDR2 YYREEE (reference sequence). The CDR3 is 12 amino acids. The CDR3 is CASTWGQETQYF. CDR3 in DNA: TGTGCCAGCACCTGGGGGCAAGAGACCCAGTACTTC. The variable domain in full, completed from reference TRBV5-4 and TRBJ2-5, reads ETGVTQSPTHLIKTRGQQVTLRCSSQSGHNTVSWYQQALGQGPQFIFQYYREEENGRGNFPPRFSGLQFPNYSSELNVNALELDDSALYLCASTWGQETQYFGPGTRLLVL.

Here the CDR3 DNA reads TGTGCCAGCAGCTTGTGGGGCAGGGATAGGTATGGCTACACCTTC. It codes for CASSLWGRDRYGYTF. The chain has TRBV5-6 and TRBJ1-2; D perhaps matches TRBD1 (5 bases). The CDR3 is 15 residues long. The germline gives CDR1 SGHDT, CDR2 YYEEEE. V shed 1 base and J shed 5 bases, with 15 bases lying between them.

This sequence joins TRBV5-1 and TRBJ2-3; possibly TRBD1 or TRBD2 for D (5 bases each). This CDR3 has 14 residues. CDR1 is SGHRS, CDR2 YFSETQ, per germline. The ends were cut back, 4 bases at V and 2 bases at J, with 11 bases in the middle. Here the CDR3 reads CASSGQGDTDTQYF. The CDR3 coding sequence is TGCGCCAGCAGCGGTCAGGGAGACACAGATACGCAGTATTTT.

The chain is built from TRBV11-2 and TRBJ2-7, with 8 bases matching TRBD2. The CDR3 is 13 residues long. The germline V gene has CDR1 SGHAT and CDR2 FQNNGV. Trimming removed 5 bases from V and 6 bases from J; junction bases left unmatched: 6. DNA of the CDR3: TGTGCCAGCAGCCCCGGACTAGCTCGCGAGCAGTACTTC. This codes for CASSPGLAREQYF.

The V and J genes are TRBV9 and TRBJ2-7, with a weak D call TRBD2 (7 bases). Trimming pared 7 bases from V and 7 bases from J, leaving 12 bases between. The CDR3 is made up of 11 amino acids. CDR1 is SGDLS and CDR2 is YYNGEE in the germline V gene. The CDR3 coding sequence is TGTGCCAGCTCACAGGGAGGGGAGCAGTACTTC. This gives the protein CASSQGGEQYF.

This chain joins TRBV6-5 and TRBJ1-1; a possible D gene is TRBD1 (5 bases). With 6 bases removed from V and 11 bases from J, the gap between germline ends came to 13 bases. Germline V lookup: CDR1 MNHEY, CDR2 SVGAGI. The CDR3 contains 11 residues. CDR3 in amino acids: CASRDNQKAFF. The CDR3 DNA follows: TGTGCCAGCAGGGACAACCAGAAGGCTTTCTTT.

The CDR3 loop is CASSRAGAATNEKLFF. CDR3 nucleotides: TGCGCCAGCAGCCGAGCAGGAGCAGCAACTAATGAAAAACTGTTTTTT. The chain combines TRBV4-3 with TRBJ1-4, with D unclear. The V and J ends lost 4 bases and 0 bases respectively, with 12 bases between them. The CDR3 length is 16 residues. The V gene's germline CDR1 is LGHNA and CDR2 YSLEER.

This rearrangement joins TRBV9 to TRBJ2-7; D may be TRBD2 (5 bases). Between the trimmed V and J ends, which lost 4 bases and 3 bases, there was a span of 17 bases. From germline, CDR1 is SGDLS and CDR2 YYNGEE. The CDR3 covers 15 residues. CDR3 sequence (DNA): TGTGCCAGCAGCCCTGGGCCCAAGCGGAGCTACGAGCAGTACTTC. Translating gives CASSPGPKRSYEQYF.